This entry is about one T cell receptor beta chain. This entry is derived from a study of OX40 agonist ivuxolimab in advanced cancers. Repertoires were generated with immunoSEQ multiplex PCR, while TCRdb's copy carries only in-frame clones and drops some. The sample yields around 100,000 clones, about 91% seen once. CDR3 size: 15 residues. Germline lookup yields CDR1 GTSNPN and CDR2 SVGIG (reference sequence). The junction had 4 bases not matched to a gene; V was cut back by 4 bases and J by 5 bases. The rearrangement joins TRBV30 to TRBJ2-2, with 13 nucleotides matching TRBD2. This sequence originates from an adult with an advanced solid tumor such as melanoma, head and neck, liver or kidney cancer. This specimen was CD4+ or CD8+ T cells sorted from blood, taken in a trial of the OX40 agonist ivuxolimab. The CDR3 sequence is CAWIRTSGSTGELFF. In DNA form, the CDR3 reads TGTGCCTGGATCCGGACTAGCGGGAGTACCGGGGAGCTGTTTTTT.